This record concerns one T cell receptor (beta chain) sequence. Using unique molecular identifiers, the investigators prepared the TCRbeta library. TCRdb used MiXCR to reprocess the PCR reads, holding one entry per CDR3 protein. The table shows some 640,000 distinct CDR3 sequences, with 16% occurring only once. These data come from a study of T-cell reconstitution after alpha-beta-depleted transplantation in children. Germline V gene lookup returns CDR1 DFQATT and CDR2 SNEGSKA (reference sequence). Trimming at V came to 5 bases and at J to 9 bases, leaving 17 bases not matched to a gene. The CDR3 runs 16 residues.

The sample was PBMCs from the stem cell graft donor, taken from the stem cell graft. The rearrangement uses TRBV20-1 and TRBJ2-1; TRBD2 aligns across 9 bases. The receptor comes from a human donor who donated a stem cell graft to a child with acute myeloid leukemia. The CDR3 nucleotides are TGCAGTGCTCGGGGCTTCCCTAGCGGGGAGGCGGGTGAGCAGTTCTTC. It yields the protein CSARGFPSGEAGEQFF.